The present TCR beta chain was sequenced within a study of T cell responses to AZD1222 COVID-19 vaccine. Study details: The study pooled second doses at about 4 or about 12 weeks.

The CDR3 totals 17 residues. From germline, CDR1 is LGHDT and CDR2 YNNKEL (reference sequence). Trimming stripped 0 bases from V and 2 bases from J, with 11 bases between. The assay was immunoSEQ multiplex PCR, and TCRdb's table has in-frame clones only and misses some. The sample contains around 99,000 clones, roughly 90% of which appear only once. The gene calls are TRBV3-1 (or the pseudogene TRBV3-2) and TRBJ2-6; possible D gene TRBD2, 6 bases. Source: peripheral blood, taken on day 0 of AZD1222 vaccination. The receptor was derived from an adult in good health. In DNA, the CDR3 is TGTGCCAGCAGCCAAGAAAGGGGCGGGACTGGGGCCAACGTCCTGACTTTC. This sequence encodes CASSQERGGTGANVLTF.